A single sample gave rise to the 26 T cell receptor beta chains below, sequenced in a study of blood T cell repertoires in COVID-19. The table came from immunoSEQ multiplex PCR; TCRdb's copy has only in-frame clones and leaves some out. The sample shows over 200,000 clones, approximately 90% of them seen only once. The source material was peripheral blood. Receptors originate from a man aged 35 to 55 with acute or convalescent COVID-19.

The table lists this clone with a few counts. The genes are TRBV7-2 and TRBJ2-7, with D unresolved. The CDR3 totals 14 residues. Germline-derived CDR1 and CDR2 are SGHTA and FQGNSA. Trimming removed 1 base at V and 0 bases at J, with 7 bases between. The CDR3 DNA follows: TGTGCCAGCAGCTTAGACGGTTACTCCTACGAGCAGTACTTC. It yields the protein CASSLDGYSYEQYF.

The rearrangement uses TRBV6-2 or TRBV6-3 and TRBJ2-5; tentative D call: TRBD1 (6 bases). V lost 3 bases and J 5 bases, leaving 22 bases between the germline ends. There are 17 residues in the CDR3. Germline V CDR1 and CDR2: MNHEY, SVGEGT. The CDR3 coding sequence is TGTGCCAGCAGTTATATGGCTTCAGGGGAGTTGGGTGAGACCCAGTACTTC. This gives the protein CASSYMASGELGETQYF.

The rearrangement uses TRBV14 and TRBJ2-7, with 10 bases aligning to TRBD2. V gave up 7 bases and J gave up 5 bases; unmatched junction bases: 17. This CDR3 has 17 amino acids. In germline, CDR1 is SGHDN, CDR2 FVKESK. Here the CDR3 reads CASKGGCKRGGVNEQYF. The CDR3 nucleotides read TGTGCCAGCAAGGGTGGATGCAAGCGGGGGGGAGTCAACGAGCAGTACTTC.

V usage is TRBV28 and J usage is TRBJ1-1, with D perhaps matching TRBD1 (6 bases). CDR3 length: 14 amino acids. Germline-derived CDR1 and CDR2 are MDHEN and SYDVKM. V lost 2 bases to trimming and J lost 1 base, with 8 bases between them. The CDR3 region is CASSLEQGNTEAFF. Here the CDR3 DNA reads TGTGCCAGCAGTTTAGAACAGGGGAACACTGAAGCTTTCTTT. Full variable domain (missing parts from reference TRBV28 and TRBJ1-1): DVKVTQSSRYLVKRTGEKVFLECVQDMDHENMFWYRQDPGLGLRLIYFSYDVKMKEKGDIPEGYSVSREKKERFSLILESASTNQTSMYLCASSLEQGNTEAFFGQGTRLTVV.

The chain carries TRBV20-1 and TRBJ1-1, with D unclear. The germline gives CDR1 DFQATT, CDR2 SNEGSKA (reference sequence). With 6 bases removed from V and 7 bases from J, the gap between germline ends came to 12 bases. CDR3 length: 11 residues. CDR3 residues: CSAHHSYEAFF. DNA of the CDR3: TGCAGTGCCCACCACAGCTATGAAGCTTTCTTT.

The chain couples TRBV27 to TRBJ1-1; D call uncertain. Trimming shortened V by 7 bases and J by 1 base, and 7 bases separated the two germline ends. Germline CDR1 and CDR2: MNHEY and SMNVEV (reference sequence). The CDR3 contains 12 residues. The CDR3 reads CASINSNTEAFF. In DNA, the CDR3 is TGTGCCAGCATTAATTCGAACACTGAAGCTTTCTTT.

V usage is TRBV7-6 and J usage is TRBJ2-5, with 11 bases identical to TRBD2. The junction had 10 bases not matched to a gene; V was cut back by 5 bases and J by 5 bases. CDR1 is SGHVS, CDR2 FNYEAQ, per germline. This CDR3 spans 16 amino acids. CDR3 bases: TGTGCCAGCAGCAGCGATAGACTAGCGGGAATCGAGACCCAGTACTTC. This encodes CASSSDRLAGIETQYF.

This clone came up once. This CDR3 is CASSQELVSYEQYF. The CDR3 nucleotides are TGTGCCAGCAGCCAAGAGCTAGTCTCCTACGAGCAGTACTTC. The chain has TRBV4-2 and TRBJ2-7; D unresolved. There are 14 residues in the CDR3. V lost 0 bases, J lost 0 bases, and 6 bases lay in between. The V gene's germline CDR1 is LGHNA and CDR2 YNFKEQ.

V usage is TRBV6-5 and J usage is TRBJ2-5; D remains unclear. V dropped 0 bases and J dropped 5 bases, with 7 bases sitting between them. The CDR3 is 13 amino acids. The germline V gene encodes CDR1 MNHEY and CDR2 SVGAGI. CDR3 protein: CASSYSTGETQYF. The CDR3 region has the DNA TGTGCCAGCAGTTACTCGACTGGGGAGACCCAGTACTTC.

This chain uses TRBV28 with TRBJ1-5, with a weak D call TRBD1 (5 bases). Deletions cut 2 bases from V and 9 bases from J, with 17 bases between. In germline, CDR1 is MDHEN, CDR2 SYDVKM. The CDR3 is 15 amino acids. CDR3 amino acids: CASSLTQGGVRPQHF. For the CDR3, the DNA is TGTGCCAGCAGTTTAACTCAGGGTGGGGTCCGGCCCCAGCATTTT.

This clone has more than one count but fewer than ten. The chain uses TRBV14 and TRBJ2-5; no reliable D call. CDR1 is SGHDN and CDR2 is FVKESK in the germline V gene. The CDR3 loop spans 14 amino acids. Trimming removed 3 bases at V and 5 bases at J, with 13 bases between. DNA for the CDR3: TGTGCCAGCAGCCAGGGCAGGCCAACGGAGACCCAGTACTTC. This sequence encodes CASSQGRPTETQYF. Variable domain in full (rest from reference TRBV14 and TRBJ2-5): EAGVTQFPSHSVIEKGQTVTLRCDPISGHDNLYWYRRVMGKEIKFLLHFVKESKQDESGMPNNRFLAERTGGTYSTLKVQPAELEDSGVYFCASSQGRPTETQYFGPGTRLLVL.

CDR3 amino acids: CASSLGLDPTEQFF. The CDR3 DNA follows: TGTGCCAGCAGCTTGGGTCTAGACCCTACTGAGCAGTTCTTC. This rearrangement joins TRBV5-4 to TRBJ2-1, with D uncertain. The CDR3 has 14 residues. The V gene lost 0 bases and the J gene lost 9 bases, with 13 bases spanning the gap. The germline V gene has CDR1 SGHNT and CDR2 YYREEE (reference sequence).

In nucleotides, the CDR3 is TGCGCCAGCAGCCAAGAAGCAGGGAGGAACTATGGCTACACCTTC. This encodes CASSQEAGRNYGYTF. The chain employs TRBV4-1 and TRBJ1-2; perhaps TRBD1 as D (5 bases). In germline, CDR1 is MGHRA, CDR2 YSYEKL. The CDR3 covers 15 residues. Deletions cut 0 bases from V and 2 bases from J, with 10 bases between.

The CDR3 DNA follows: TGCAGCGTTCCGTCCAACTCGGGTGGGGATACGCAGTATTTT. Translated: CSVPSNSGGDTQYF. The chain recombines TRBV29-1 with TRBJ2-3; D remains ambiguous. V lost 5 bases and J 6 bases, leaving 18 bases between the germline ends. Per the germline V gene, CDR1 is SQVTM and CDR2 is ANQGSEA. This CDR3 spans 14 amino acids.

The CDR3 coding sequence is TGTGCCAGCAGCTTAGACCCGGGACTCTCCTACGAGCAGTACTTC. It is translated as CASSLDPGLSYEQYF. J is TRBJ2-7 and V is TRBV11-2, with TRBD2 as a possible D gene (6 bases). This CDR3 is 15 amino acids long. The V and J ends lost 0 bases and 0 bases respectively, with 9 bases between them. Germline V gene lookup returns CDR1 SGHAT and CDR2 FQNNGV.

The rearrangement joins TRBV19 to TRBJ1-3; 7 bases are shared with TRBD1. CDR3 size: 19 residues. CDR1 and CDR2 (germline): LNHDA, SQIVND (reference sequence). With 3 bases clipped from V and 0 bases from J, the junction kept 14 bases outside the gene matches. The CDR3 region is CASSIRDSNALFSGNTIYF. The CDR3 nucleotides are TGTGCCAGTAGTATCCGGGACAGCAATGCCTTATTCTCTGGAAACACCATATATTTT.

This sequence joins TRBV4-2 and TRBJ1-2; the match to TRBD1 covers 7 bases. The length of the CDR3 is 15 residues. Germline CDR1 is LGHNA and CDR2 is YNFKEQ. V lost 0 bases and J lost 5; bases outside the gene matches: 6. The CDR3: CASSQDITGVYGYTF. The CDR3 DNA sequence: TGTGCCAGCAGCCAAGATATAACAGGGGTGTATGGCTACACCTTC.

The chain combines TRBV27 with TRBJ1-6; unclear D gene. Trimming left V 3 bases short and J 9 bases short, with 12 bases between. There are 14 residues in the CDR3. From germline, CDR1 is MNHEY and CDR2 SMNVEV (reference sequence). CDR3 protein: CASSFNGVGSPLHF. The DNA of the CDR3 is TGTGCCAGCAGTTTCAATGGAGTGGGTTCACCCCTCCACTTT.

This chain joins TRBV11-2 and TRBJ2-7; TRBD1 aligns across 7 bases. The junction had 5 bases not matched to a gene; V was cut back by 0 bases and J by 3 bases. CDR1 and CDR2 from the germline V gene are SGHAT and FQNNGV. This CDR3 contains 15 residues. The CDR3 DNA reads TGTGCCAGCAGCTTAGATGGATACAGGGGCTACGAGCAGTACTTC. Translation: CASSLDGYRGYEQYF.

This clone was detected only once. The chain carries TRBV21-1 and TRBJ1-5; the table's D call, TRBD1, was not checked against the DNA. TRBV21-1 is a known pseudogene. This CDR3 has 19 residues. For the CDR3, the DNA is TGTGCCAGCAGCAATAGTCGGACAGGGGAGTCTTTGAGCAATCAGCCCCAGCATTTT. It is translated as CASSNSRTGESLSNQPQHF.

This clone was seen just once. The chain links TRBV4-2 to TRBJ1-6; 8 bases line up with TRBD1. This CDR3 is built from 15 residues. The germline gives CDR1 LGHNA, CDR2 YNFKEQ. Germline trimming cut 0 bases from V and 10 bases from J; bases unmatched to any gene: 5. CDR3 DNA sequence: TGTGCCAGCAGCCAAGATGGACAGGGAGGATCACCCCTCCACTTT. Its protein is CASSQDGQGGSPLHF.

The chain carries TRBV28 and TRBJ1-3; D ambiguous. This CDR3 contains 15 residues. V dropped 4 bases and J dropped 0 bases, with 10 bases sitting between them. From germline, CDR1 is MDHEN and CDR2 SYDVKM. Here the CDR3 DNA reads TGTGCCAGCAGTTCCTTCGTCAGCTCTGGAAACACCATATATTTT. This translates into CASSSFVSSGNTIYF.

The chain uses TRBV23-1 and TRBJ2-4; D is unclear. TRBV23-1 is an ORF for which the function is uncertain. CDR3 size: 15 residues. Deletions cut 3 bases from V and 2 bases from J, with 11 bases between. DNA of the CDR3: TGCGCCAGCAGTCATCCCCAGTACACCAAAAACATTCAGTACTTC. It codes for CASSHPQYTKNIQYF.

This clone has a single count. The rearrangement links TRBV5-8 to TRBJ2-7; D is unresolved. Per germline, CDR1 SGHTS and CDR2 YDEGEE. V was pared by 2 bases and J by 3 bases, with 3 bases between. The CDR3 is 11 residues long. The CDR3 is CASSFSYEQYF. In DNA, the CDR3 is TGTGCCAGCAGCTTTAGCTACGAGCAGTACTTC.

V and J are TRBV19 and TRBJ1-4; 7 bases line up with TRBD1. V dropped 7 bases and J dropped 8; count of bases not matched to a gene: 7. Germline-derived CDR1 and CDR2 are LNHDA and SQIVND (reference sequence). The CDR3 loop spans 13 amino acids. The CDR3 here is CASTRDRGEKLFF. CDR3 DNA: TGTGCCAGTACCCGGGACAGAGGAGAAAAACTGTTTTTT.

V is TRBV10-2 and J is TRBJ2-2; TRBD1 matches at 7 bases. Trimming at V came to 3 bases and at J to 9 bases, leaving 4 bases not matched to a gene. The germline V gene encodes CDR1 WSHSY and CDR2 SAAADI. The length of the CDR3 is 13 residues. In DNA, the CDR3 is TGCGCCAGCAGTGAAGGGGGCCGAAGGGAGCTGTTTTTT. This translates into CASSEGGRRELFF.